The clone carrying this T cell receptor beta chain was seen repeatedly, ten times or more. The data stem from a study of human T cells and chemical hapten exposure. About the study: Patients got weekly scalp diphenylcyclopropenone doses over the roughly 22-week study. Mostly female, the patients presented with alopecia areata, totalis or universalis.

The CDR3 is made up of 15 amino acids. The V and J ends lost 4 bases and 3 bases respectively, with 13 bases between them. In germline, CDR1 is MDHEN, CDR2 SYDVKM. In the study's own analysis: Sampled TCR counts reached a median of 95,638 per sample, with values ranging from about 20,000 to 700,000. TCRdb reanalysed the RACE reads using MiXCR and keeps one entry per CDR3 protein. Clone size and V and J calls follow TCRdb, not the original study. The sample holds 330,000 or so distinct CDR3 sequences, nearly 6.5% seen once. Time point: patch test 2, 6 weeks after DPC sensitization. The treatment was: therapeutic diphenylcyclopropenone sensitization with weekly scalp DPC. Those who donated were patients with alopecia, 18 to 70 years of age, and suitable for DPC.

The sequencing used whole blood, collected in connection with sensitization to the hapten diphenylcyclopropenone (DPC). The J gene is TRBJ1-5, the V gene TRBV28; TRBD1 is a possible D gene (5 bases). This receptor was obtained from a woman aged 18-35 years with alopecia areata. Some clones in this sample may be carry-over from other donors' samples. The DNA of the CDR3 is TGTGCCAGCAGTTCCCTTATGGGGGACAATCAGCCCCAGCATTTT. It translates to CASSSLMGDNQPQHF.